The 28 T cell receptor beta chains given below trace back to one sample, sequenced in a study of control samples from healthy donors and cancer patients. Method: immunoSEQ multiplex PCR; TCRdb's copy keeps in-frame clones and lacks some. This repertoire shows tens of thousands of clones, about 90% found once; its top ten account for 1.9%. The specimen was PBMCs. These receptors were collected from a woman in her fifties or sixties with head and neck cancer.

The chain employs TRBV5-5 and TRBJ2-7; no clear D. Trimming removed 4 bases at V and 2 bases at J, with 22 bases between. The CDR3 spans 17 residues. Looked up from germline, CDR1 is SGHKS and CDR2 is YYEKEE (reference sequence). The CDR3 DNA is TGTGCCAGCAGCACTGGATCCACCGTACAGAGCACCTACGAGCAGTACTTC. Its translation: CASSTGSTVQSTYEQYF.

V and J are TRBV19 and TRBJ2-5; 9 bases line up with TRBD2. Germline assignment: CDR1 LNHDA and CDR2 SQIVND (reference sequence). The CDR3 consists of 15 residues. Unmatched junction bases numbered 12, after V lost 7 bases and J lost 6 bases. The CDR3 coding sequence is TGTGCCAGTACCATGAGGGCGGGAGGGCCCCAGACCCAGTACTTC. Translating it yields CASTMRAGGPQTQYF.

The chain is built from TRBV30 and TRBJ1-1, with D unclear. V lost 3 bases, J lost 4 bases, and 18 bases lay in between. Germline lookup yields CDR1 GTSNPN and CDR2 SVGIG (reference sequence). The CDR3 has 15 residues. Written as DNA, the CDR3 is TGTGCCTGGAGGGTGTGGACCACGTCCGGCACTGAAGCTTTCTTT. It yields the protein CAWRVWTTSGTEAFF.

The V call is TRBV18, the J call TRBJ2-3, with 9 bases matching TRBD2. The V gene's germline CDR1 is KGHSH and CDR2 LQKENI. V shed 3 bases and J 6 bases; nucleotides not matched to a gene: 13. The CDR3 extends over 17 amino acids. The CDR3 protein is CASSPGGSGSGVDTQYF. Here the CDR3 DNA reads TGTGCCAGCTCACCGGGTGGTAGCGGGAGTGGTGTGGATACGCAGTATTTT.

The chain joins TRBV4-1 to TRBJ2-5; 7 positions match TRBD2. J lost 7 bases, V lost 0 bases, and 14 bases had no gene match. The CDR3 is 17 amino acids. Germline V lookup: CDR1 MGHRA, CDR2 YSYEKL. CDR3 protein: CASSQDAAGPLSGTQYF. In nucleotides, the CDR3 is TGCGCCAGCAGCCAAGACGCAGCGGGACCATTGTCGGGGACCCAGTACTTC.

V usage is TRBV27 and J usage is TRBJ2-5; a weak D match, TRBD2 (6 bases). V was cut by 0 bases and J by 5 bases, with 16 bases left in between. Germline CDR1 and CDR2: MNHEY and SMNVEV (reference sequence). This CDR3 is built from 16 residues. The CDR3 nucleotides read TGTGCCAGCAGTTTATCTTGGGGGGTCGGCCCGGAGACCCAGTACTTC. Translation gives CASSLSWGVGPETQYF.

V gene TRBV23-1 combines with J gene TRBJ1-3; possible D gene TRBD1, 6 bases. TRBV23-1 is an ORF, with its function uncertain. V lost 2 bases, J lost 1 base, and 18 bases lay in between. There are 18 residues in the CDR3. DNA for the CDR3: TGCGCCAGCAGTCAACCCCGGTCTCAGGGGCGTTCTGGAAACACCATATATTTT. Its protein is CASSQPRSQGRSGNTIYF.

As to this clone: The junction shows a germline mismatch at one end, possibly a read error. The chain is built from TRBV7-7 and TRBJ2-5; TRBD2 is a possible D gene (5 bases). Germline V gene sequence: CDR1 SSHAT, CDR2 FNYEAQ (reference sequence). The CDR3 has 13 residues. The DNA of the CDR3 is TGTGCTAGCAGCTTAAGCGGCCAAGAGACCCAGTACTTC. It codes for CASSLSGQETQYF.

In its sample, this clone was seen a few times. The chain recombines TRBV30 with TRBJ2-7; D call uncertain. The CDR3 is 13 residues long. Germline V gene data show CDR1 as GTSNPN and CDR2 as SVGIG (reference sequence). Deletions cut 3 bases from V and 0 bases from J, with 9 bases between. The CDR3 protein is CAWSPGYSYEQYF. CDR3 coding DNA: TGTGCCTGGAGCCCGGGTTACTCCTACGAGCAGTACTTC.

This chain joins TRBV5-5 and TRBJ2-5; no clear D gene. V was cut by 3 bases and J by 5 bases, with 14 bases left in between. The germline CDR1 and CDR2 sequences are SGHKS and YYEKEE (reference sequence). The CDR3 loop spans 14 amino acids. The CDR3 region has the DNA TGTGCCAGCAGCTCACCTCTACAAACGGAGACCCAGTACTTC. This encodes CASSSPLQTETQYF. Looking up the rest from reference TRBV5-5 and TRBJ2-5 gives the full variable domain: DAGVTQSPTHLIKTRGQQVTLRCSPISGHKSVSWYQQVLGQGPQFIFQYYEKEERGRGNFPDRFSARQFPNYSSELNVNALLLGDSALYLCASSSPLQTETQYFGPGTRLLVL.

The rearrangement joins TRBV11-2 to TRBJ2-1; no clear D. This CDR3 is 11 amino acids long. Trimming stripped 8 bases from V and 10 bases from J, with 12 bases between. Germline CDR1 reads SGHAT; CDR2 reads FQNNGV. In DNA form, the CDR3 reads TGTGCCAGCGGAGAGCGCTTCGAGCAGTTCTTC. This encodes CASGERFEQFF. The whole variable domain, filled in from reference TRBV11-2 and TRBJ2-1, reads EAGVAQSPRYKIIEKRQSVAFWCNPISGHATLYWYQQILGQGPKLLIQFQNNGVVDDSQLPKDRFSAERLKGVDSTLKIQPAKLEDSAVYLCASGERFEQFFGPGTRLTVL.

A word on this clone: The junction departs from the called germline gene at one end, perhaps through a read error. The chain links TRBV29-1 to TRBJ2-1, with TRBD1 matching 8 bases. The CDR3 is made up of 13 amino acids. Germline V gene sequence: CDR1 SQVTM, CDR2 ANQGSEA. In DNA, the CDR3 is TGCAGCGCTGAACAAACAGGGGGCAATGAGCAGTTCTTC. This gives the protein CSAEQTGGNEQFF.

This chain connects TRBV15 to TRBJ1-2; D ambiguous. Germline V CDR1 and CDR2: LNHNV, YYDKDF (reference sequence). The CDR3 extends over 12 amino acids. Trimming took 3 bases from V and 7 from J, leaving 9 bases between them. CDR3 sequence: CATSSLEGGYTF. CDR3 sequence (DNA): TGTGCCACCAGCAGTTTAGAGGGTGGCTACACCTTC.

Only a few counts were recorded for this clone. This CDR3 is also generated by other DNA sequences in the sample. The gene calls are TRBV5-4 and TRBJ2-5; D might be TRBD1 (6 bases). Germline lookup yields CDR1 SGHNT and CDR2 YYREEE (reference sequence). This CDR3 comprises 14 residues. V dropped 4 bases and J dropped 2 bases, with 12 bases sitting between them. The CDR3 bases are TGTGCCAGCAGCCGAGGGGGACCTCAAGAGACCCAGTACTTC. Protein product: CASSRGGPQETQYF.

V and J are TRBV28 and TRBJ1-2; TRBD1 aligns across 9 bases. Germline CDR1 is MDHEN and CDR2 is SYDVKM. With V trimmed by 3 bases and J by 2 bases, 1 base remained unmatched. CDR3 length: 14 amino acids. CDR3 nucleotides: TGTGCCAGCAGTTTCGGACAGGGGAACTATGGCTACACCTTC. Protein: CASSFGQGNYGYTF.

V is TRBV6-1 and J is TRBJ1-6; D not certain. Trimming took off 0 bases at V and 7 bases at J, with 7 bases between the two ends. The CDR3 runs to 14 residues. Germline-derived CDR1 and CDR2 are MNHNS and SASEGT. CDR3 region: CASSEAWLNSPLHF. CDR3 DNA sequence: TGTGCCAGCAGTGAAGCCTGGTTAAATTCACCCCTCCACTTT.

This clone has a single count. This chain uses TRBV19 with TRBJ1-1; D is uncertain. CDR3 length: 13 residues. CDR1 and CDR2 (germline): LNHDA, SQIVND (reference sequence). V lost 5 bases and J 7 bases, leaving 14 bases between the germline ends. This CDR3 reads CASSPGREGEAFF. CDR3 coding DNA: TGTGCCAGTAGTCCCGGACGGGAAGGTGAAGCTTTCTTT.

The count of this clone is one. This rearrangement joins TRBV6-5 to TRBJ1-4, with D possibly matching TRBD1 (6 bases). V lost 6 bases to trimming and J lost 6 bases, with 17 bases between them. CDR3 length: 15 residues. Germline loops: CDR1 MNHEY, CDR2 SVGAGI. CDR3 residues: CASSFGQSSHEKLFF. The CDR3 bases are TGTGCCAGCAGCTTCGGACAGTCGAGCCATGAAAAACTGTTTTTT.

This clone was found once. The J gene is TRBJ2-2, the V gene TRBV19; 12 bases line up with TRBD1. J gave up 5 bases and V 6 bases, and 10 bases lay outside the gene matches. The CDR3 has 17 residues. From germline, CDR1 is LNHDA and CDR2 SQIVND (reference sequence). CDR3 in DNA: TGTGCCAGTAGCGCCGGGACAGGGGGCGTTAAAACCGGGGAGCTGTTTTTT. Its translation: CASSAGTGGVKTGELFF.

This chain joins TRBV15 and TRBJ2-1; 11 bases line up with TRBD1. Germline trimming cut 1 base from V and 2 bases from J; bases unmatched to any gene: 1. CDR1 and CDR2 from the germline V gene are LNHNV and YYDKDF (reference sequence). This CDR3 is built from 16 residues. The CDR3, as DNA: TGTGCCACCAGCAGAGGGACAGGGGGCCCCTACAATGAGCAGTTCTTC. It encodes CATSRGTGGPYNEQFF.

The CDR3 DNA reads TGTGCCAGCAGCCCGCGCACTAGCGGATCAGATACGCAGTATTTT. This translates into CASSPRTSGSDTQYF. J is TRBJ2-3 and V is TRBV7-2, with TRBD2 identical over 8 bases. Germline V gene lookup returns CDR1 SGHTA and CDR2 FQGNSA. The CDR3 contains 15 residues. J was trimmed by 4 bases and V by 5 bases; bases with no gene match: 8.

A few counts support this clone. The chain couples TRBV10-3 to TRBJ2-3; D unresolved. V lost 0 bases to trimming and J lost 5 bases, with 6 bases between them. CDR3 size: 13 residues. The germline V gene has CDR1 ENHRY and CDR2 SYGVKD. The CDR3 here is CAISESLVDTQYF. CDR3 DNA: TGTGCCATCAGTGAGTCTTTGGTAGATACGCAGTATTTT.

This clone was detected only once. This chain joins TRBV6-1 and TRBJ2-7; 8 nucleotides line up with TRBD1. The CDR3 consists of 14 residues. The trim removed 1 base at V and 3 bases at J, leaving 2 bases unmatched. Per germline, CDR1 MNHNS and CDR2 SASEGT. The CDR3 region has the DNA TGTGCCAGCAGTGAAGGAGGGACAGGCTACGAGCAGTACTTC. Encoded protein: CASSEGGTGYEQYF.

The chain has TRBV4-2 and TRBJ1-2; D unresolved. V gave up 2 bases and J gave up 0 bases, with 7 bases separating them. Germline CDR1 reads LGHNA; CDR2 reads YNFKEQ. There are 14 residues in the CDR3. The CDR3 region is CASSQHNSNYGYTF. In DNA form, the CDR3 reads TGTGCCAGCAGCCAACACAACTCTAACTATGGCTACACCTTC.

The chain is built from TRBV19 and TRBJ2-2; D might be TRBD1 (6 bases). Germline assignment: CDR1 LNHDA and CDR2 SQIVND (reference sequence). Trimming stripped 5 bases from V and 4 bases from J, with 20 bases between. The CDR3 sequence is 17 residues long. The CDR3 DNA reads TGTGCCAGTAGTCCCGATCATCGACAGGTCGGCACCGGGGAGCTGTTTTTT. Amino acids: CASSPDHRQVGTGELFF.

The chain combines TRBV14 with TRBJ1-1; TRBD1 matches 8 bases. Germline V gene lookup returns CDR1 SGHDN and CDR2 FVKESK. This CDR3 contains 14 residues. Losses at the gene ends were 5 bases for V and 4 bases for J; bases not matched to a gene: 6. CDR3 DNA: TGTGCCAGCAGCGTTAGCAGGGGGCGCACTGAAGCTTTCTTT. Its protein is CASSVSRGRTEAFF.

The genes are TRBV11-2 and TRBJ2-7; maybe TRBD2 (6 bases). Germline CDR1 is SGHAT and CDR2 is FQNNGV. There are 13 residues in the CDR3. Trimming left V 3 bases short and J 7 bases short, with 13 bases between. CDR3 sequence (DNA): TGTGCCAGCAGCTTCCGGAGGGCCAGGGAGCAGTACTTC. It specifies CASSFRRAREQYF.

The chain is built from TRBV30 and TRBJ1-2; D unresolved. Per germline, CDR1 GTSNPN and CDR2 SVGIG (reference sequence). This CDR3 contains 13 residues. Deletions cut 0 bases from V and 5 bases from J, with 10 bases between. The CDR3 DNA sequence: TGTGCCTGGAGTGTTTTGGAACAGTATGGCTACACCTTC. Its translation: CAWSVLEQYGYTF.